A selection of T cell receptor beta chains follows, all from one sample in a study of a mutant IDH1 vaccine in newly diagnosed glioma. These receptors' targets are unknown. Clones were sequenced by immunoSEQ multiplex PCR, and TCRdb holds only the in-frame ones, with some missing. The table shows approximately 24,000 clones, with about 77% occurring only once. The input for sequencing was PBMCs, taken from a glioma patient whose treatment included an IDH1 peptide vaccine. These receptors were collected from a woman between 18 and 30 years old with glioma. CDR3s include the opening cysteine and the closing phenylalanine or tryptophan. A D gene is named only where the DNA matches it firmly. Clone size, where shown, is once, few, many, or a class for clones that have expanded.

-,TRBD2,TRBJ2-1,TRBV10-3,CASRLAGESEQFF,TGTGCCAGCCGACTAGCGGGAGAAAGTGAGCAGTTCTTC
-,-,TRBJ2-5,TRBV13,CASSLGGGPQETQYF,TGTGCCAGCAGCTTAGGGGGGGGGCCCCAAGAGACCCAGTACTTC
-,-,TRBJ2-7,TRBV7-8,CASSLWAGYEQYF,TGTGCCAGCAGCTTATGGGCCGGCTACGAGCAGTACTTC
once,-,TRBJ2-1,TRBV6-5,CASSFRDRLADEQFF,TGTGCCAGCAGTTTCCGGGACCGCTTAGCCGATGAGCAGTTCTTC
-,TRBD2,TRBJ2-7,TRBV4-1,CASSLLGGAKSYEQYF,TGCGCCAGCAGCCTACTCGGGGGGGCTAAGTCGTACGAGCAGTACTTC
few,-,TRBJ1-5,TRBV15,CATSLENSNQPQHF,TGTGCCACCAGCCTAGAAAATAGCAATCAGCCCCAGCATTTT
few,TRBD1,TRBJ1-4,TRBV30,CAWSVGGLGTNEKLFF,TGTGCCTGGAGTGTAGGGGGCCTAGGCACTAATGAAAAACTGTTTTTT
-,-,TRBJ1-6,TRBV25-1,CASKGIGSPLHF,TGTGCCAGCAAAGGGATTGGCTCACCCCTCCACTTT
-,TRBD1,TRBJ1-1,TRBV11-3,CASSEQGDRPTGTEAFF,TGTGCCAGCAGCGAACAAGGGGACAGGCCCACGGGTACTGAAGCTTTCTTT
few,TRBD2,TRBJ2-3,TRBV7-6,CASSFRTSGDTQYF,TGTGCCAGCAGCTTTCGGACTAGCGGAGATACGCAGTATTTT
few,TRBD1,TRBJ1-5,TRBV6-5,CASSYSRQGRQPQHF,TGTGCCAGCAGTTACTCTCGACAGGGACGTCAGCCCCAGCATTTT
-,-,TRBJ2-6,TRBV29-1,CSVMASGANVLTF,TGCAGCGTTATGGCTTCTGGGGCCAACGTCCTGACTTTC
-,-,TRBJ1-4,TRBV4-2,CASSQEKGKNEKLFF,TGTGCCAGCAGCCAAGAAAAGGGAAAAAATGAAAAACTGTTTTTT
-,-,TRBJ2-1,TRBV5-1,CASSLANPAANEQFF,TGCGCCAGCAGCTTGGCCAATCCTGCCGCCAATGAGCAGTTCTTC
-,-,TRBJ1-2,TRBV6-5,CASSYAAATAYGYTF,TGTGCCAGCAGTTATGCAGCAGCCACAGCTTATGGCTACACCTTC
-,TRBD1,TRBJ1-2,TRBV11-2,CASSYSGGYGYTF,TGTGCCAGCAGTTATTCAGGGGGCTATGGCTACACCTTC
-,TRBD2,TRBJ2-3,TRBV11-3,CASSLSGNTDTQYF,TGTGCCAGCAGCTTAAGCGGGAACACAGATACGCAGTATTTT
-,-,TRBJ1-5,TRBV4-3,CASSQEKGSNQPQHF,TGCGCCAGCAGCCAAGAAAAGGGAAGTAATCAGCCCCAGCATTTT
-,-,TRBJ1-3,TRBV7-8,CASSLSTGRGNTIYF,TGTGCCAGCAGCTTAAGTACAGGGAGGGGAAACACCATATATTTT
-,-,TRBJ1-1,TRBV29-1,CSVDPQRGGGEAFF,TGCAGCGTTGACCCCCAACGGGGTGGGGGTGAAGCTTTCTTT
few,TRBD1,TRBJ1-6,TRBV30,CAWTGTANSPLHF,TGTGCCTGGACCGGGACAGCAAATTCACCCCTCCACTTT
-,-,TRBJ2-5,TRBV19,CASSMTRQETQYF,TGTGCCAGTAGTATGACTAGGCAAGAGACCCAGTACTTC
-,-,TRBJ2-3,TRBV2,CASIRRAEADTQYF,TGTGCCAGCATCCGGAGAGCGGAGGCAGATACGCAGTATTTT
-,TRBD1,TRBJ1-2,TRBV10-3,CAINQNDRDGYGYTF,TGTGCCATCAACCAAAACGACAGGGATGGCTATGGCTACACCTTC
few,-,TRBJ2-1,TRBV30,CAAHSDYYNEQFF,TGTGCCGCTCACTCGGACTATTACAATGAGCAGTTCTTC
-,-,TRBJ1-6,TRBV10-3,CAISESRTANNSPLHF,TGTGCCATCAGTGAGTCGCGGACAGCTAATAATTCACCCCTCCACTTT
-,TRBD1,TRBJ2-7,TRBV5-6,CASETGATYEQYF,TGTGCCAGCGAAACAGGGGCAACCTACGAGCAGTACTTC
-,-,TRBJ1-1,TRBV5-4,CASSFGGSEAFF,TGTGCCAGCAGCTTTGGAGGGTCTGAAGCTTTCTTT
-,-,TRBJ1-3,TRBV19,CASSIAQPLDTIYF,TGTGCCAGTAGTATAGCCCAACCTTTGGACACCATATATTTT